Sequencing of this T cell receptor (beta chain) was carried out in a study of blood T cell repertoires in COVID-19. CDR3 size: 16 residues. The V segment lost 11 bases and the J segment 2 bases; nucleotides outside the gene matches: 12. Germline V CDR1 and CDR2: LNHDA, SQIVND (reference sequence). Only one count was recorded for this clone. As originally analysed: For nucleated cells, counts were estimated from reference gene primer amplification. Sequencing used immunoSEQ multiplex PCR; TCRdb keeps in-frame clones, though not all of them. Clonal size and the V and J genes are those of that table, whereas D and trimming came from the DNA. The table records some 40,000 clones, roughly four fifths of them present only once.

Material for sequencing was peripheral blood. The V and J genes are TRBV19 and TRBJ2-1; 10 bases align to TRBD2. The sequence came from an elderly woman with acute or convalescent COVID-19. CDR3 nucleotide sequence: TGTGCCTCGAAACCCCTAGCGGGGGTAGCCTACAATGAGCAGTTCTTC. It encodes CASKPLAGVAYNEQFF. Full variable domain (missing parts from reference TRBV19 and TRBJ2-1): DGGITQSPKYLFRKEGQNVTLSCEQNLNHDAMYWYRQDPGQGLRLIYYSQIVNDFQKGDIAEGYSVSREKKESFPLTVTSAQKNPTAFYLCASKPLAGVAYNEQFFGPGTRLTVL.